This note documents a single T cell receptor (beta chain) sequence. Its antigen remains unidentified. The CDR3 does not end in the conserved phenylalanine or tryptophan, so this is likely a read error. Looked up from germline, CDR1 is LGHDT and CDR2 is YNNKEL (reference sequence). V was pared by 1 base and J by 3 bases, with 19 bases between. This CDR3 comprises 17 residues. The entry originates in a study of T cells in Graves' hyperthyroidism and ophthalmopathy. TCR beta CDR3 sequences were amplified from RNA transcripts. The HTBI primer set served for first-round RT-PCR of the TCR CDR3. Each CDR3 protein gets one entry after TCRdb re-called the multiplex PCR reads with MiXCR. The sample lists about 590,000 distinct CDR3 sequences; approximately 14% were seen once. Findings of the study overall: Patients with ophthalmopathy were separated from those with stable hyperthyroidism by a 13 V-J model.

Across 18 months, stable Graves' hyperthyroidism was marked by no progression to ophthalmopathy. Diagnosis of hyperthyroidism was new in patients aged 18 to 65, and its duration was under 2 months. Pregnant or lactating patients were excluded, as were those with uncontrolled infection or other autoimmune disease. Sequenced material: blood. The chain links TRBV3-1 to TRBJ2-7, with D possibly being TRBD1 (5 bases). This TCR derives from a young woman with Graves' hyperthyroidism. CDR3 nucleotide sequence: TGTGCCAGCAGCCAAGCACTCAGGGTTTCGGGTTTCTACGAGCAGTACTCC. It encodes CASSQALRVSGFYEQYS.